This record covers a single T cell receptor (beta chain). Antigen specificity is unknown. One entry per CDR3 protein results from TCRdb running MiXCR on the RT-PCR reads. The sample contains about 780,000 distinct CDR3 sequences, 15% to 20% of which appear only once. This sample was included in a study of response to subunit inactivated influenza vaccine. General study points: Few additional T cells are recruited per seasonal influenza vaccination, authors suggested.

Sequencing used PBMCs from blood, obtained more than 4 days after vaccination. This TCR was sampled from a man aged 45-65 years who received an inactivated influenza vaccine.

The CDR3 DNA sequence: TGTGCCAGCAGTGTTAGCGGAGGCACAGATACGCAGTATTTT. Its protein is CASSVSGGTDTQYF. This chain links TRBV12-3 or TRBV12-4 with TRBJ2-3; tentative D call: TRBD2 (6 bases). V dropped 5 bases and J dropped 1 base, with 10 bases sitting between them. This CDR3 has 14 residues.